Presented here are 28 T cell receptor beta chains from one specimen sequenced in a study of shared clonotypes between healthy human individuals. The repertoire was sequenced with immunoSEQ multiplex PCR; TCRdb's copy has only in-frame clones and lacks some. Seen here are approximately 2,200,000 clones, under 95% observed once, and the top ten hold under 2%. Naive CD8 cells lacked CD45RO and underwent positive selection for CCR7, leaving out terminally differentiated effector memory CD45RA+ cells. Sequencing input: naive CD8+ T cells from PBMCs. Receptors were obtained from a man between 18 and 35 years old in good health. Some clones in this sample may be carry-over from other donors' samples.

The chain carries TRBV4-1 and TRBJ2-7; D is perhaps TRBD1 (6 bases). Trimming took 0 bases from V and 5 from J, leaving 14 bases between them. Germline CDR1 reads MGHRA; CDR2 reads YSYEKL. The CDR3 covers 15 residues. The DNA of the CDR3 is TGCGCCAGCAGCCAAGATCCCAGGGGAGTGGACGAGCAGTACTTC. This codes for CASSQDPRGVDEQYF.

This chain links TRBV13 with TRBJ2-2; 10 bases are a match to TRBD2. V lost 6 bases, J lost 2 bases, and 6 bases stayed unmatched. Germline V lookup: CDR1 PRHDT, CDR2 FYEKMQ (reference sequence). This CDR3 has 16 amino acids. The CDR3 protein is CASRTTSGENTGELFF. DNA for the CDR3: TGTGCCAGCAGAACTACTAGCGGGGAAAACACCGGGGAGCTGTTTTTT.

This sequence joins TRBV7-9 and TRBJ2-5; 10 bases are shared with TRBD2. The junction had 10 bases not matched to a gene; V was cut back by 5 bases and J by 4 bases. Germline loops: CDR1 SEHNR, CDR2 FQNEAQ (reference sequence). The CDR3 has 16 residues. The CDR3 DNA reads as TGTGCCAGCAGCCAAGAAGCGGGAGGGCCGGTAGAGACCCAGTACTTC. It specifies CASSQEAGGPVETQYF. Together with reference TRBV7-9 and TRBJ2-5, the CDR3 gives the full variable domain: DTGVSQNPRHKITKRGQNVTFRCDPISEHNRLYWYRQTLGQGPEFLTYFQNEAQLEKSRLLSDRFSAERPKGSFSTLEIQRTEQGDSAMYLCASSQEAGGPVETQYFGPGTRLLVL.

The chain couples TRBV19 to TRBJ2-1; 14 bases agree with TRBD2. This CDR3 comprises 16 residues. The V and J ends lost 1 base and 15 bases, in that order; junction bases with no gene match: 11. CDR1 is LNHDA and CDR2 is SQIVND in the germline V gene (reference sequence). The CDR3 DNA is TGTGCCAGTAGTATAGGGTCGGGACTAGCGGGAGCGTTCGCGTTCTTC. Amino acid sequence: CASSIGSGLAGAFAFF. Using reference TRBV19 and TRBJ2-1 for the parts outside the CDR3, the full variable domain is DGGITQSPKYLFRKEGQNVTLSCEQNLNHDAMYWYRQDPGQGLRLIYYSQIVNDFQKGDIAEGYSVSREKKESFPLTVTSAQKNPTAFYLCASSIGSGLAGAFAFFGPGTRLTVL.

The chain uses TRBV28 and TRBJ2-1, with D possibly being TRBD2 (7 bases). With 7 bases removed from V and 2 bases from J, the gap between germline ends came to 27 bases. Germline assignment: CDR1 MDHEN and CDR2 SYDVKM. The CDR3 length is 19 residues. The CDR3 DNA reads as TGTGCCAGCACCTCCTGGTACGGGGAGGGGGGGGACCCCTACAATGAGCAGTTCTTC. Its translation: CASTSWYGEGGDPYNEQFF.

The rearrangement uses TRBV4-3 and TRBJ1-4; no clear D. Between the trimmed V and J ends, which lost 4 bases and 2 bases, there was a span of 11 bases. The CDR3 is 15 amino acids. Germline CDR1 LGHNA, CDR2 YSLEER. The CDR3 protein is CASSRLSATNEKLFF. The DNA of the CDR3 is TGCGCCAGCAGCCGCCTTTCCGCGACTAATGAAAAACTGTTTTTT.

V is TRBV7-2 and J is TRBJ1-1; 7 bases are shared with TRBD1. Germline loops: CDR1 SGHTA, CDR2 FQGNSA. V lost 5 bases to trimming and J lost 1 base; unmatched junction nucleotides: 4. The CDR3 extends over 14 amino acids. In nucleotides, the CDR3 is TGTGCCAGCAGCCGCGGACAGGCGAACACTGAAGCTTTCTTT. It is translated as CASSRGQANTEAFF. Variable domain in full (rest from reference TRBV7-2 and TRBJ1-1): GAGVSQSPSNKVTEKGKDVELRCDPISGHTALYWYRQSLGQGLEFLIYFQGNSAPDKSGLPSDRFSAERTGGSVSTLTIQRTQQEDSAVYLCASSRGQANTEAFFGQGTRLTVV.

This chain links TRBV28 with TRBJ1-1, with D perhaps matching TRBD1 (6 bases). This CDR3 has 16 amino acids. The V gene's germline CDR1 is MDHEN and CDR2 SYDVKM. V lost 3 bases to trimming and J lost 0 bases, with 14 bases between them. The CDR3 protein is CASSFLVGAVNTEAFF. The CDR3 nucleotides are TGTGCCAGCAGTTTCCTGGTGGGGGCGGTGAACACTGAAGCTTTCTTT.

On this clone itself: Other DNA sequences in this sample translate to the same CDR3. This chain joins TRBV19 and TRBJ1-1, with D uncertain. With 3 bases removed from V and 1 base from J, the gap between germline ends came to 6 bases. CDR1 and CDR2 from the germline V gene are LNHDA and SQIVND (reference sequence). The CDR3 extends over 13 amino acids. The CDR3: CASSIPGNTEAFF. In DNA form, the CDR3 reads TGTGCCAGTAGTATCCCGGGGAACACTGAAGCTTTCTTT.

The V and J genes are TRBV7-9 and TRBJ1-1; TRBD1 might be the D (5 bases). The V end was cut by 1 base, the J end by 5 bases, with 14 bases between. Germline loops: CDR1 SEHNR, CDR2 FQNEAQ (reference sequence). CDR3 length equals 15 residues. For the CDR3, the DNA is TGTGCCAGCAGCTTAGTGAAGGGTGAGGGGACTGAAGCTTTCTTT. Amino acids: CASSLVKGEGTEAFF.

As to this clone: Other DNA sequences in this sample translate to the same CDR3. The J gene is TRBJ2-7, the V gene TRBV5-6, with TRBD1 identical over 7 bases. The CDR3 spans 14 residues. Unmatched junction bases numbered 4, after V lost 4 bases and J lost 0 bases. Germline V gene lookup returns CDR1 SGHDT and CDR2 YYEEEE. As DNA, the CDR3 is TGTGCCAGCAGCCCAGGGGGAAGCTCCTACGAGCAGTACTTC. Protein product: CASSPGGSSYEQYF.

This rearrangement joins TRBV9 to TRBJ1-2; 10 nucleotides align to TRBD1. Trimming removed 3 bases from V and 4 bases from J; junction bases left unmatched: 9. Germline CDR1 reads SGDLS; CDR2 reads YYNGEE. The CDR3 totals 16 residues. The CDR3 loop reads CASSEGQGYGPYGYTF. The CDR3 DNA reads as TGTGCCAGCAGCGAGGGACAGGGGTACGGACCCTATGGCTACACCTTC.

This clone was seen only once. The chain couples TRBV19 to TRBJ2-1; the match to TRBD2 covers 8 bases. The trim removed 5 bases at V and 10 bases at J, leaving 22 bases unmatched. Germline CDR1 and CDR2: LNHDA and SQIVND (reference sequence). This CDR3 comprises 18 residues. CDR3: CASSSPGPGTRALGEQFF. The CDR3 DNA sequence: TGTGCCAGTAGTTCGCCGGGGCCCGGGACTAGGGCCCTTGGGGAGCAGTTCTTC.

J is TRBJ2-7 and V is TRBV5-1; 14 positions agree with TRBD2. Per germline, CDR1 SGHRS and CDR2 YFSETQ. V lost 0 bases and J lost 4; bases outside the gene matches: 3. The CDR3 contains 16 residues. CDR3: CASSLGGLAGGYEQYF. In DNA form, the CDR3 reads TGCGCCAGCAGCTTGGGCGGACTAGCGGGAGGATACGAGCAGTACTTC.

The chain is built from TRBV19 and TRBJ1-2; TRBD1 matches at 7 bases. The CDR3 sequence is 16 residues long. Trimming took 3 bases from V and 1 from J; bases not matched to a gene: 8. Germline loops: CDR1 LNHDA, CDR2 SQIVND (reference sequence). The CDR3 sequence: CASSMKGWDSNYGYTF. Written as DNA, the CDR3 is TGTGCCAGTAGTATGAAGGGTTGGGACAGTAACTATGGCTACACCTTC.

Comments on this clone: The sample carries other DNA sequences with the same CDR3. The chain recombines TRBV5-1 with TRBJ1-4, with D hard to call. Trimming took off 0 bases at V and 5 bases at J, with 11 bases between the two ends. Germline V CDR1 and CDR2: SGHRS, YFSETQ. This CDR3 is built from 15 residues. The CDR3 here is CASSLGLGRNEKLFF. CDR3 in DNA: TGCGCCAGCAGCTTGGGTCTAGGGCGGAATGAAAAACTGTTTTTT.

The chain carries TRBV7-8 and TRBJ2-1, with 10 bases fitting TRBD2. V shed 1 base and J 15 bases; nucleotides not matched to a gene: 18. This CDR3 region has 17 residues. Germline values: CDR1 SGHVS, CDR2 FQNEAQ. CDR3 DNA: TGTGCCAGCAGCTTAGTGGTCGGGACTAGCGACTCCAACGTCGGGTTCTTC. This codes for CASSLVVGTSDSNVGFF.

J is TRBJ1-1 and V is TRBV27; D remains ambiguous. Trimming took off 7 bases at V and 3 bases at J, with 15 bases between the two ends. Germline lookup yields CDR1 MNHEY and CDR2 SMNVEV (reference sequence). CDR3 length: 14 amino acids. The CDR3 bases are TGTGCCAGCACCACGATGCTCGGCGACACTGAAGCTTTCTTT. It translates to CASTTMLGDTEAFF.

The chain is built from TRBV19 and TRBJ2-3; 7 bases align to TRBD2. Losses at the gene ends were 5 bases for V and 2 bases for J; bases not matched to a gene: 7. Germline loops: CDR1 LNHDA, CDR2 SQIVND (reference sequence). The CDR3 is made up of 15 amino acids. CDR3 sequence reads: CASSQMGGNTDTQYF. The CDR3 DNA is TGTGCCAGTAGTCAAATGGGAGGGAACACAGATACGCAGTATTTT.

The chain employs TRBV7-9 and TRBJ2-5; TRBD2 matches at 8 bases. Trimming removed 2 bases from V and 4 bases from J; junction bases left unmatched: 9. Germline V gene sequence: CDR1 SEHNR, CDR2 FQNEAQ (reference sequence). CDR3 length: 16 amino acids. Here the CDR3 reads CASSLPERGIRETQYF. The CDR3 DNA reads TGTGCCAGCAGCTTACCCGAGCGGGGGATAAGAGAGACCCAGTACTTC.

The chain links TRBV29-1 to TRBJ2-2; no clear D. The V end lost 4 bases, the J end lost 3 bases, and 15 bases lay between the germline ends. This CDR3 has 15 residues. The germline CDR1 and CDR2 sequences are SQVTM and ANQGSEA. CDR3 protein: CSVANLHSDTGELFF. For the CDR3, the DNA is TGCAGCGTTGCCAACCTTCACTCCGACACCGGGGAGCTGTTTTTT.

The genes are TRBV5-1 and TRBJ2-7, with a possible D match to TRBD2 (6 bases). Germline loops: CDR1 SGHRS, CDR2 YFSETQ. This CDR3 region has 13 residues. Trimming pared 4 bases from V and 7 bases from J, leaving 15 bases between. CDR3 nucleotide sequence: TGCGCCAGCAGCGGGATCGGGAGTGAGGAGCAGTACTTC. This codes for CASSGIGSEEQYF.

V and J are TRBV5-1 and TRBJ2-7, with TRBD1 identical over 8 bases. This CDR3 has 13 residues. Trimming at V came to 0 bases and at J to 6 bases, leaving 2 bases not matched to a gene. The V gene's germline CDR1 is SGHRS and CDR2 YFSETQ. As DNA, the CDR3 is TGCGCCAGCAGCTTGGGACAGGGGAGCGAGCAGTACTTC. It is translated as CASSLGQGSEQYF.

The CDR3 DNA reads as TGTGCCAGCAGTGTACTCCGCCGGGACGGACTGAACACCGGGGAGCTGTTTTTT. This translates into CASSVLRRDGLNTGELFF. This chain links TRBV25-1 with TRBJ2-2, with D tentatively TRBD1 or TRBD2 (5 bases each). Deletions cut 4 bases from V and 1 base from J, with 19 bases between. This CDR3 has 18 residues. Germline loops: CDR1 MGHDK, CDR2 SYGVNS. Full variable domain (remainder filled in from reference TRBV25-1 and TRBJ2-2): EADIYQTPRYLVIGTGKKITLECSQTMGHDKMYWYQQDPGMELHLIHYSYGVNSTEKGDLSSESTVSRIRTEHFPLTLESARPSHTSQYLCASSVLRRDGLNTGELFFGEGSRLTVL.

DNA of the CDR3: TGCAGCGTCGCAACTTGGGACTCGACGATCCACAATGAGCAGTTCTTC. Translated: CSVATWDSTIHNEQFF. The chain combines TRBV29-1 with TRBJ2-1; tentative D call: TRBD2 (6 bases). The CDR3 covers 16 residues. Germline V gene lookup returns CDR1 SQVTM and CDR2 ANQGSEA. Trimming stripped 6 bases from V and 5 bases from J, with 23 bases between.

This CDR3 is CASSQVPKGGSPLHF. In nucleotides, the CDR3 is TGCGCCAGCAGCCAAGTTCCCAAAGGGGGTTCACCCCTCCACTTT. The chain is built from TRBV4-1 and TRBJ1-6, with D possibly TRBD1 on 6 matching bases. Germline values: CDR1 MGHRA, CDR2 YSYEKL. Trimming stripped 1 base from V and 9 bases from J, with 13 bases between. The CDR3 runs to 15 residues.

Note on this clone: One junction end does not reproduce the germline sequence, and a read error may be involved. The chain carries TRBV13 and TRBJ1-1, with 10 bases that match TRBD1. Per the germline V gene, CDR1 is PRHDT and CDR2 is FYEKMQ (reference sequence). CDR3 length: 17 residues. The CDR3 reads CASRLGMGQGMNTEAFF. CDR3 nucleotide sequence: TGTGCCAGCAGGTTAGGAATGGGACAGGGGATGAACACTGAAGCTTTCTTT.

This chain connects TRBV27 to TRBJ1-1; D is unresolved. The germline CDR1 and CDR2 sequences are MNHEY and SMNVEV (reference sequence). The CDR3 covers 15 residues. The germline V and J ends were trimmed by 3 bases and 2 bases, with 13 bases remaining between them. CDR3 sequence (DNA): TGTGCCAGCAGTTTGGACGGAAACCTAAACACTGAAGCTTTCTTT. Residues: CASSLDGNLNTEAFF.